This TCR beta chain was sequenced for a study of blood T cell repertoires in COVID-19. Assay: immunoSEQ multiplex PCR; the TCRdb copy retains only in-frame clones and omits some. Seen here are 150,000 to 200,000 clones, more than 70% observed once, and the top ten hold around 9%. Individuals aged roughly 18 to 100 years were recruited from approximately 22 US areas. This sequence originates from a woman in her twenties or thirties who had recovered from COVID-19. Material: PBMCs or T cells enriched from blood (not recorded which).

For the CDR3, the DNA is TGTGCCAGCTCACCGGACTCTAGCGGGAGCTTTTACAATGAGCAGTTCTTC. Amino acids: CASSPDSSGSFYNEQFF. V and J are TRBV18 and TRBJ2-1, with TRBD2 matching 10 bases. CDR3 size: 17 residues. V shed 3 bases, J shed 4 bases, and the junction held 9 bases outside the gene matches. Germline V CDR1 and CDR2: KGHSH, LQKENI.